This is a list of T cell receptor beta chains from one sample in a study of cytomegalovirus exposure and HLA in healthy donors. Sequencing used immunoSEQ multiplex PCR; TCRdb keeps in-frame clones, though not all of them. Of 65,000 to 85,000 clones listed, roughly 70% are singletons. Specimen: PBMCs. The origin of the receptors is a male donor in good health and CMV-seropositive. The CDR3 runs from the conserved cysteine through the conserved F or W. D genes are given only for firm matches. Size values are once, few and many counts, or a class for expanded clones, and some rows have none.

abundance,d_gene,j_gene,v_gene,CDR3nt,CDR3aa
-,-,TRBJ1-1,TRBV27,TGTGCCAGCAGTCCCTCGGGGGGTGCCGATCTGGGCACTGAAGCTTTCTTT,CASSPSGGADLGTEAFF
few,TRBD1,TRBJ2-3,TRBV11-2,TGTGCCAGCAGCCTGGGGGACAGACCAGATACGCAGTATTTT,CASSLGDRPDTQYF
once,TRBD1,TRBJ1-6,TRBV10-3,TGTGCCATCAGTGAGTCAGGACAGGGGGCCAATTCACCCCTCCACTTT,CAISESGQGANSPLHF
-,TRBD2,TRBJ2-7,TRBV27,TGTGCCAGCAGGGCCCTAGGAGCGGGAGCGATCGAGCAGTACTTC,CASRALGAGAIEQYF
-,TRBD2,TRBJ2-1,TRBV2,TGTGCCAGCAGTGAAACCCTAGCGGGGCCGAATGAGCAGTTCTTC,CASSETLAGPNEQFF
-,-,TRBJ1-2,TRBV27,TGTGCCAGCACAACCGCGACAGGCTATGGCTACACCTTC,CASTTATGYGYTF
once,-,TRBJ1-2,TRBV7-9,TGTTCCAGCAGCTTAGTGACAGGTCAAAGCTACACCTTC,CSSSLVTGQSYTF
-,-,TRBJ2-5,TRBV27,TGTGCCAGCCGGGGGAGGTTCCAAGAGACCCAGTACTTC,CASRGRFQETQYF
-,-,TRBJ1-6,TRBV21-1,TGTGCCAGCAGCAAAGACAGGGGAGCTTCACCCCTCCACTTT,CASSKDRGASPLHF
few,TRBD2,TRBJ2-1,TRBV18,TGTGCCAGCTCACCACCCGTGGCGGGGGACGGTGAGCAGTTCTTC,CASSPPVAGDGEQFF
-,-,TRBJ1-2,TRBV9,TGTGCCAGCAGCCCCCGGACAGATTTGGGTGGCTACACCTTC,CASSPRTDLGGYTF
-,TRBD2,TRBJ2-1,TRBV25-1,TGTGCCAGCAGTGAATGGGGACTAGCGGCAAACAATGAGCAGTTCTTC,CASSEWGLAANNEQFF
once,-,TRBJ2-7,TRBV6-5,TGTGCCAGCAGTACCCCGGGAGCGGCCCCCTACGAGCAGTACTTC,CASSTPGAAPYEQYF
once,TRBD2,TRBJ2-1,TRBV2,TGTGCCAGCAAAGCGGGAGTAATGAATGAGCAGTTCTTC,CASKAGVMNEQFF
few,-,TRBJ1-2,TRBV12-5,TGTGCTAGTGGTTTGGGGCAGCGAAACTATGGCTACACCTTC,CASGLGQRNYGYTF
-,TRBD1,TRBJ1-1,TRBV19,TGTGCCAGTAATCCAGGGGGTGAAGCTTTCTTT,CASNPGGEAFF
-,TRBD1,TRBJ2-7,TRBV9,TGTGCCAGCAGCCCTTATTCCGGGACAGGGGAGTACGAGCAGTACTTC,CASSPYSGTGEYEQYF
-,-,TRBJ1-4,TRBV10-2,TGCGCCAGCAGTGACCGCCAGTGGAATGAAAAACTGTTTTTT,CASSDRQWNEKLFF
-,-,TRBJ1-4,TRBV2,TGTGCCAGCAGAGGGGATCAGGTCGGAAAACTGTTTTTT,CASRGDQVGKLFF
-,TRBD1,TRBJ2-7,TRBV7-9,TGTGCCAGCAGCCGAGGGACAGGGGGGCTCGAGCAGTACTTC,CASSRGTGGLEQYF
once,-,TRBJ2-7,TRBV7-9,TGTGCCAGCAGCTCATTGGCGGACACCCGAGGCTACGAGCAGTACTTC,CASSSLADTRGYEQYF
-,TRBD1,TRBJ2-7,TRBV7-9,TGTGCCAGCAGCGTCACAGGGGGACCCTCCTACGAGCAGTACTTC,CASSVTGGPSYEQYF
-,-,TRBJ2-3,TRBV19,TGTGCCAGTAGTATAACGGGAACCACAGATACGCAGTATTTT,CASSITGTTDTQYF
-,TRBD2,TRBJ2-5,TRBV7-9,TGTGCCAGCAGCTTTGTTCTAGCGGGGGACCAAGAGACCCAGTACTTC,CASSFVLAGDQETQYF
-,-,TRBJ1-2,TRBV6-1,TGTGCCAGCCGAGGACAAGGGTATGGCTACACCTTC,CASRGQGYGYTF
-,-,TRBJ1-2,TRBV2,TGTGCCAGCACGAGCGGTCTGAGGGGCTACACCTTC,CASTSGLRGYTF
-,TRBD1,TRBJ1-1,TRBV18,TGTGCCAGCTCAGAGAGACAGGGGTCGAACACTGAAGCTTTCTTT,CASSERQGSNTEAFF
-,-,TRBJ2-7,TRBV11-2,TGTGCCAGCGGGCAGGCCTACGAGCAGTACTTC,CASGQAYEQYF
few,TRBD2,TRBJ2-1,TRBV6-6,TGTGCCAGCCAGAGAGCGGGAGGGACCTACAATGAGCAGTTCTTC,CASQRAGGTYNEQFF
-,TRBD1,TRBJ2-7,TRBV6-1,TGTGCCAGCAGTGAAGCTGCGACAGGGTTCTACGAGCAGTACTTC,CASSEAATGFYEQYF
-,TRBD1,TRBJ2-7,TRBV9,TGTGCCAGCAGCCCCCGACAGGGGGCGTCCTACGAGCAGTACTTC,CASSPRQGASYEQYF
few,-,TRBJ2-2,TRBV11-2,TGTGCCAGCAGCTTGACTAACACCGGGGAGCTGTTTTTT,CASSLTNTGELFF
-,-,TRBJ2-7,TRBV2,TGTGCCAGCACCGGAACGGGGGTGGGCTACGAGCAGTACTTC,CASTGTGVGYEQYF
-,-,TRBJ1-2,TRBV7-9,TGTGCCAGCAGCTTAGTGACCAGGGAAGATGGCTACACCTTC,CASSLVTREDGYTF
-,-,TRBJ1-2,TRBV7-9,TGTGCCAGCAGCTCCCGGGTCCTTAACGACTATGGCTACACCTTC,CASSSRVLNDYGYTF
few,TRBD1,TRBJ1-1,TRBV7-3,TGTGCCAGCAGCCCGGGACAGGGTTTCACTGAAGCTTTCTTT,CASSPGQGFTEAFF
once,-,TRBJ2-7,TRBV27,TGTGCCAGCAGTATGTTAATGGCTCAGGGACTTCATTACGAGCAGTACTTC,CASSMLMAQGLHYEQYF
-,TRBD2,TRBJ2-3,TRBV5-4,TGTGCCAGCAGCAAGCTAGCGGGAAGGAGAACAGATACGCAGTATTTT,CASSKLAGRRTDTQYF
-,-,TRBJ1-5,TRBV19,TGTGCCAGTAGTATAATTCGGCGGAGCAATCAGCCCCAGCATTTT,CASSIIRRSNQPQHF
-,-,TRBJ1-1,TRBV6-5,TGTGCCAGCAGTTACTCGGGACACTCTGGCACTGAAGCTTTCTTT,CASSYSGHSGTEAFF
once,-,TRBJ2-3,TRBV6-1,TGTGCCAGCAGTTCTACCACAGATACGCAGTATTTT,CASSSTTDTQYF
-,TRBD1,TRBJ2-1,TRBV2,TGTGCCAGCTCCTTCCTAGGACAGGGTTTTGATGAGCAGTTCTTC,CASSFLGQGFDEQFF
-,-,TRBJ1-2,TRBV4-3,TGCGCCAGCAGCTATGCGGCGGGGGACTATGGCTACACCTTC,CASSYAAGDYGYTF
-,TRBD2,TRBJ2-3,TRBV19,TGTGCCAGTAGTCCGGGACTAGCGGGGGGGCGACGCCCCACAGATACGCAGTATTTT,CASSPGLAGGRRPTDTQYF
-,-,TRBJ1-2,TRBV11-2,TGTGCCAGCAGCCCCGACAGGAACTATGGCTACACCTTC,CASSPDRNYGYTF
-,-,TRBJ1-6,TRBV30,TGTGCCTCTCAGTGGCCCCGAGGGTCCTATAATTCACCCCTCCACTTT,CASQWPRGSYNSPLHF
-,-,TRBJ2-7,TRBV6-5,TGTGCCAGCAGTTTCCGACGGAGTGCCTACGAGCAGTACTTC,CASSFRRSAYEQYF
-,-,TRBJ2-1,TRBV11-1,TGTGCCAGCAGCTTAGGCAGGCGAGAGCAGTTCTTC,CASSLGRREQFF
-,TRBD1,TRBJ1-1,TRBV5-1,TGCGCCAGCAGCTCGCGGCCCACCGGGACAGCCGCGGGAAGAGGCACTGAAGCTTTCTTT,CASSSRPTGTAAGRGTEAFF
-,TRBD1,TRBJ2-3,TRBV5-6,TGTGCCAGCAGCTTGAAGATGGGCAGGGGGCGGACAGATACGCAGTATTTT,CASSLKMGRGRTDTQYF
-,TRBD2,TRBJ2-1,TRBV5-6,TGTGCCAGCAGCTTGTCACTAGCGGCCAATGAGCAGTTCTTC,CASSLSLAANEQFF